Presented here are 29 T cell receptor beta chains from one specimen sequenced in a study of T-cell reconstitution after alpha-beta-depleted transplantation in children. Unique molecular identifiers were incorporated during preparation of the TCRbeta library. TCRdb re-analysed the PCR reads in MiXCR, keeping a single row per CDR3 protein. The sample carries hundreds of thousands of distinct CDR3 sequences, 15% to 20% recorded once. This sample comprised PBMCs, mostly from graft donor cells, obtained 360 days after TCRalphabeta/CD19-depleted stem cell transplant. The receptors were gathered from a male patient under 10 years old who had a stem cell transplant for acute lymphoblastic leukemia, so the T cells may come from the graft donor.

This clonotype was counted a few times. The chain uses TRBV6-5 and TRBJ2-2, with 10 positions matching TRBD1. This CDR3 spans 14 amino acids. The V gene end was trimmed by 4 bases and the J gene end by 6 bases; junction bases not matched to a gene: 2. In germline, CDR1 is MNHEY, CDR2 SVGAGI. CDR3 sequence (DNA): TGTGCCAGCAGTTGGGACAGGGGTCCCGGGGAGCTGTTTTTT. It is translated as CASSWDRGPGELFF.

This chain joins TRBV20-1 and TRBJ2-1, with TRBD2 identical over 8 bases. Germline assignment: CDR1 DFQATT and CDR2 SNEGSKA (reference sequence). V dropped 2 bases and J dropped 4; count of bases not matched to a gene: 7. The CDR3 runs to 15 residues. CDR3 nucleotides: TGCAGTGCTAGACAAACTAGCGGACCTTACAATGAGCAGTTCTTC. Translation gives CSARQTSGPYNEQFF.

The table lists this clonotype with a few counts. CDR3 amino acids: CASSRHGQGGNTGELFF. Here the CDR3 DNA reads TGCGCCAGCAGCCGGCATGGACAGGGTGGTAACACCGGGGAGCTGTTTTTT. The rearrangement joins TRBV4-3 to TRBJ2-2, with 8 bases aligning to TRBD1. Germline lookup yields CDR1 LGHNA and CDR2 YSLEER. CDR3 length equals 17 residues. V was clipped by 4 bases and J by 2 bases; unmatched bases: 9.

This clonotype has a handful of counts. The rearrangement links TRBV14 to TRBJ2-4; 15 bases agree with TRBD2. The V gene's germline CDR1 is SGHDN and CDR2 FVKESK. The CDR3 runs to 18 residues. V trimming: 4 bases; J trimming: 0 bases; junction bases outside the gene matches: 4. The CDR3 spells CASSRGLAGGLAKNIQYF. As DNA, the CDR3 is TGTGCCAGCAGCCGGGGACTAGCGGGAGGATTAGCCAAAAACATTCAGTACTTC.

The sample holds many counts of this clonotype. The V and J genes are TRBV12-3 or TRBV12-4 and TRBJ2-1; no definite D call. The CDR3 runs to 11 residues. Trimming shortened V by 6 bases and J by 9 bases, and 9 bases separated the two germline ends. As DNA, the CDR3 is TGTGCCAGCAGATCGATGGGTGAGCAGTTCTTC. It codes for CASRSMGEQFF.

The CDR3 protein is CASSQAWDYNNEQFF. In DNA, the CDR3 is TGCGCCAGCAGCCAAGCGTGGGACTACAACAATGAGCAGTTCTTC. V is TRBV4-3 and J is TRBJ2-1; TRBD2 aligns across 7 bases. This CDR3 comprises 15 residues. CDR1 is LGHNA and CDR2 is YSLEER in the germline V gene. J was trimmed by 5 bases and V by 1 base; bases with no gene match: 5.

Only a few counts were recorded for this clonotype. This sequence joins TRBV7-2 and TRBJ2-4; D is unresolved. In germline, CDR1 is SGHTA, CDR2 FQGNSA. With 4 bases removed from V and 7 bases from J, the gap between germline ends came to 14 bases. This CDR3 is built from 14 residues. CDR3 sequence (DNA): TGTGCCAGCAGCTCCATCCTTGGGTGGAACATTCAGTACTTC. Its translation is CASSSILGWNIQYF.

The rearrangement uses TRBV20-1 and TRBJ2-3; 8 bases align to TRBD2. Germline CDR1 and CDR2: DFQATT and SNEGSKA (reference sequence). V trimming: 7 bases; J trimming: 4 bases; junction bases outside the gene matches: 7. This CDR3 has 13 amino acids. Here the CDR3 reads CSGGLGVADTQYF. CDR3 nucleotides: TGCAGTGGGGGACTAGGTGTCGCAGATACGCAGTATTTT.

This clonotype was counted between two and nine times. The J gene is TRBJ1-3, the V gene TRBV6-5, with D possibly TRBD1 on 5 matching bases. Trimming removed 0 bases from V and 0 bases from J, with 9 bases in between. The length of the CDR3 is 16 residues. CDR1 and CDR2 (germline): MNHEY, SVGAGI. For the CDR3, the DNA is TGTGCCAGCAGTTACTCGACGGGGGGCTCTGGAAACACCATATATTTT. This translates into CASSYSTGGSGNTIYF.

This clonotype was recorded a few times. The chain joins TRBV4-1 to TRBJ1-1; a possible D gene is TRBD1 (6 bases). The CDR3 consists of 15 residues. Germline values: CDR1 MGHRA, CDR2 YSYEKL. V lost 1 base and J 4 bases, leaving 13 bases between the germline ends. CDR3 DNA sequence: TGCGCCAGCAGCCAAGTAAGGGGGGGTGGCACTGAAGCTTTCTTT. It codes for CASSQVRGGGTEAFF.

The chain couples TRBV4-3 to TRBJ2-1; D is possibly TRBD1 (6 bases). Trimming pared 3 bases from V and 0 bases from J, leaving 21 bases between. Germline CDR1 and CDR2: LGHNA and YSLEER. There are 19 residues in the CDR3. The CDR3, as DNA: TGCGCCAGCAGCCACGTCAGTGAACAGGGTTTTCCCTCCTACAATGAGCAGTTCTTC. Protein sequence: CASSHVSEQGFPSYNEQFF.

The chain has TRBV7-9 and TRBJ2-3, with 7 nucleotides matching TRBD1. Unmatched junction bases numbered 10, after V lost 1 base and J lost 6 bases. Germline values: CDR1 SEHNR, CDR2 FQNEAQ (reference sequence). This CDR3 has 16 amino acids. The CDR3 loop is CASSLVLTGDGDTQYF. CDR3 DNA: TGTGCCAGCAGCTTAGTTTTAACAGGGGATGGCGATACGCAGTATTTT.

This clonotype ranks as medium-sized. The chain is built from TRBV27 and TRBJ2-7, with 8 bases lining up with TRBD2. Trimming at V came to 2 bases and at J to 3 bases, leaving 3 bases not matched to a gene. This CDR3 spans 14 amino acids. Germline lookup yields CDR1 MNHEY and CDR2 SMNVEV (reference sequence). The CDR3 bases are TGTGCCAGCAGTTTAAAGCGGGAGTTCTACGAGCAGTACTTC. Amino acid sequence: CASSLKREFYEQYF.

This rearrangement joins TRBV15 to TRBJ2-7, with D uncertain. In germline, CDR1 is LNHNV, CDR2 YYDKDF (reference sequence). CDR3 length: 14 residues. Trimming left V 0 bases short and J 3 bases short, with 9 bases between. The CDR3 loop reads CATSRDWQDYEQYF. The CDR3 DNA reads TGTGCCACCAGCAGAGATTGGCAAGACTACGAGCAGTACTTC. The whole variable domain, filled in from reference TRBV15 and TRBJ2-7, reads DAMVIQNPRYQVTQFGKPVTLSCSQTLNHNVMYWYQQKSSQAPKLLFHYYDKDFNNEADTPDNFQSRRPNTSFCFLDIRSPGLGDTAMYLCATSRDWQDYEQYFGPGTRLTVT.

This chain connects TRBV10-3 to TRBJ2-5; D is possibly TRBD1 (5 bases). CDR3 length equals 15 residues. Trimming shortened V by 3 bases and J by 2 bases, and 13 bases separated the two germline ends. Germline V gives CDR1 ENHRY, CDR2 SYGVKD. This CDR3 reads CAISEQLTAQETQYF. The CDR3, as DNA: TGTGCCATCAGTGAACAGCTGACAGCACAAGAGACCCAGTACTTC.

This chain connects TRBV9 to TRBJ1-5; no clear D gene. In germline, CDR1 is SGDLS, CDR2 YYNGEE. V was trimmed by 9 bases and J by 10 bases, leaving 11 bases between them. The CDR3 consists of 10 residues. The CDR3 sequence: CANPQVPQHF. CDR3 nucleotides: TGTGCCAACCCCCAGGTCCCCCAGCATTTT. The variable domain in full, completed from reference TRBV9 and TRBJ1-5, reads DSGVTQTPKHLITATGQRVTLRCSPRSGDLSVYWYQQSLDQGLQFLIQYYNGEERAKGNILERFSAQQFPDLHSELNLSSLELGDSALYFCANPQVPQHFGDGTRLSIL.

This clonotype turned up a few times. The chain links TRBV9 to TRBJ2-5, with 9 bases matching TRBD2. This CDR3 region has 15 residues. The germline V gene encodes CDR1 SGDLS and CDR2 YYNGEE. Trimming removed 2 bases from V and 2 bases from J; junction bases left unmatched: 4. DNA of the CDR3: TGTGCCAGCAGCGTGGGACTAGCCCCACAAGAGACCCAGTACTTC. Residues: CASSVGLAPQETQYF.

This clonotype occurred a few times. The rearrangement uses TRBV4-1 and TRBJ2-3; D gene ambiguous. The V and J ends lost 1 base and 0 bases respectively, with 14 bases between them. Germline-derived CDR1 and CDR2 are MGHRA and YSYEKL. The CDR3 is 17 residues long. CDR3 nucleotide sequence: TGCGCCAGCAGCCAAGTTCCTTTTTTCGCTAGCACAGATACGCAGTATTTT. This sequence encodes CASSQVPFFASTDTQYF.

This chain uses TRBV28 with TRBJ1-3, with D hard to call. CDR1 MDHEN and CDR2 SYDVKM come from the germline V gene. This CDR3 is 13 amino acids long. Trimming stripped 4 bases from V and 5 bases from J, with 9 bases between. CDR3 loop: CASSSRPRNTIYF. The CDR3 bases are TGTGCCAGCAGTTCCCGACCTCGAAACACCATATATTTT.

The chain uses TRBV5-1 and TRBJ2-7; possibly TRBD2 for D (6 bases). Trimming left V 0 bases short and J 7 bases short, with 11 bases between. Germline V lookup: CDR1 SGHRS, CDR2 YFSETQ. There are 13 residues in the CDR3. The CDR3 DNA follows: TGCGCCAGCAGCTTGGATGGGGCGGGGGAGCAGTACTTC. Protein product: CASSLDGAGEQYF.

This clonotype was picked up a small number of times. The rearrangement links TRBV2 to TRBJ2-1; 10 positions agree with TRBD2. The CDR3 is made up of 16 amino acids. Trimming took 8 bases from V and 0 from J; bases not matched to a gene: 7. From germline, CDR1 is SNHLY and CDR2 FYNNEI. The CDR3 protein is CASLGTSVSSYNEQFF. DNA of the CDR3: TGTGCCAGCCTTGGGACTAGCGTGAGCTCCTACAATGAGCAGTTCTTC.

V usage is TRBV20-1 and J usage is TRBJ2-1; 10 nucleotides match TRBD2. J gave up 8 bases and V 5 bases, and 12 bases lay outside the gene matches. Germline CDR1 reads DFQATT; CDR2 reads SNEGSKA (reference sequence). The CDR3 runs 15 residues. This CDR3 is CSAAPWLAGADEQFF. The CDR3 nucleotides read TGCAGTGCTGCCCCGTGGCTAGCGGGAGCGGATGAGCAGTTCTTC.

This chain uses TRBV28 with TRBJ1-5, with D uncertain. This CDR3 spans 17 amino acids. V dropped 5 bases and J dropped 7 bases, with 24 bases sitting between them. Germline V gives CDR1 MDHEN, CDR2 SYDVKM. CDR3 nucleotide sequence: TGTGCCAGCAGTCCCCGAATGGTAGGTTGGGTCGGCCAGCCCCAGCATTTT. Its translation: CASSPRMVGWVGQPQHF.

The chain combines TRBV27 with TRBJ2-7; perhaps TRBD2 as D (6 bases). The CDR3 has 15 residues. Between the trimmed V and J ends, which lost 3 bases and 9 bases, there was a span of 21 bases. From germline, CDR1 is MNHEY and CDR2 SMNVEV (reference sequence). The DNA for the CDR3 is TGTGCCAGCAGTTTGGGGACTCGCCAAAGGGGTGGGCAGTACTTC. Amino acid sequence: CASSLGTRQRGGQYF.

This clonotype was recorded once. The V gene is TRBV9, the J gene TRBJ2-3; tentative D call: TRBD1 (6 bases). This CDR3 has 15 residues. Trimming shortened V by 3 bases and J by 0 bases, and 11 bases separated the two germline ends. Per the germline V gene, CDR1 is SGDLS and CDR2 is YYNGEE. CDR3 coding DNA: TGTGCCAGCAGCGACCCCGACAGGAGCACAGATACGCAGTATTTT. Translation gives CASSDPDRSTDTQYF.

The chain carries TRBV28 and TRBJ2-3; D may be TRBD2 (5 bases). The CDR3 runs to 19 residues. Trimming stripped 3 bases from V and 0 bases from J, with 22 bases between. Germline loops: CDR1 MDHEN, CDR2 SYDVKM. DNA of the CDR3: TGTGCCAGCAGTTTGGATCCCCTCGGGGTAGTAACTAGCACAGATACGCAGTATTTT. It specifies CASSLDPLGVVTSTDTQYF.

There are many counts of this clonotype. V usage is TRBV27 and J usage is TRBJ2-7; TRBD1 is a possible D gene (6 bases). The germline gives CDR1 MNHEY, CDR2 SMNVEV (reference sequence). The CDR3 totals 13 residues. V was cut by 6 bases and J by 3 bases, with 12 bases left in between. This chain's CDR3 is CASSPSQGYEQYF. Written as DNA, the CDR3 is TGTGCCAGCAGCCCTTCACAGGGCTACGAGCAGTACTTC.

This clonotype was found many times. The chain carries TRBV10-3 and TRBJ2-1; 7 bases fit TRBD2. V shed 7 bases and J 7 bases; nucleotides not matched to a gene: 4. Germline CDR1 reads ENHRY; CDR2 reads SYGVKD. This CDR3 region has 12 residues. CDR3 in amino acids: CAITNGGNEQFF. The CDR3 DNA sequence: TGTGCCATCACAAACGGGGGGAATGAGCAGTTCTTC.

The genes are TRBV4-2 and TRBJ2-2, with 10 bases aligning to TRBD2. The CDR3 covers 17 residues. With V trimmed by 0 bases and J by 6 bases, 7 bases remained unmatched. From germline, CDR1 is LGHNA and CDR2 YNFKEQ. This chain's CDR3 is CASSQDPSGSPPGELFF. The DNA of the CDR3 is TGTGCCAGCAGCCAAGATCCTAGCGGGAGTCCCCCCGGGGAGCTGTTTTTT.